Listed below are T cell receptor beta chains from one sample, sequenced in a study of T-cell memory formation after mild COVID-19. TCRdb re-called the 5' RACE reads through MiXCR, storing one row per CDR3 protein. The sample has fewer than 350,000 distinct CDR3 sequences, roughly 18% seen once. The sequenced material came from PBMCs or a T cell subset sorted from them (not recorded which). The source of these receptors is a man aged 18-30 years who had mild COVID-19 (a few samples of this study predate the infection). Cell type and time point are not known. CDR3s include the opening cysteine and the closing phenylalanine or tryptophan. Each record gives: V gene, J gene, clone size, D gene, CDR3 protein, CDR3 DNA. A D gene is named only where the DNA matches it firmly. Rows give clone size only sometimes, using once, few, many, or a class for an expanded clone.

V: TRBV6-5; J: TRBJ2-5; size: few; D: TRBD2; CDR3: CASSTRLAGQETQYF; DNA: TGTGCCAGCAGTACCCGACTAGCGGGGCAGGAGACCCAGTACTTC
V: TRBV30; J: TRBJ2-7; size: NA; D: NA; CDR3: CAWSVGGRQYF; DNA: TGTGCCTGGAGTGTAGGAGGAAGGCAGTACTTC
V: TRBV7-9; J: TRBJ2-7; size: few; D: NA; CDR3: CASSFSVGRYEQYF; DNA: TGTGCCAGCAGCTTCTCAGTTGGGAGATACGAGCAGTACTTC
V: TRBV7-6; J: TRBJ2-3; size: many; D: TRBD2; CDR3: CASSLLAGGTPDTQYF; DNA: TGTGCCAGCAGCTTACTGGCGGGGGGGACACCAGATACGCAGTATTTT
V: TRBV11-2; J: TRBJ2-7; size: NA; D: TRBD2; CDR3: CATSGLFYEQYF; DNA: TGTGCCACCTCGGGACTATTCTACGAGCAGTACTTC
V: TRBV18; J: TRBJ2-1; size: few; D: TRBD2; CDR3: CASSPRGGNEQFF; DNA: TGTGCCAGCTCACCACGGGGGGGCAATGAGCAGTTCTTC
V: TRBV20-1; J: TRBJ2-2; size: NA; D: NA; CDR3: CSARIGQLNTGELFF; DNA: TGCAGTGCTAGGATTGGGCAGTTGAACACCGGGGAGCTGTTTTTT
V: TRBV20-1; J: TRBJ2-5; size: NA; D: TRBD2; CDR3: CSARVGGLQETQYF; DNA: TGCAGTGCTAGGGTGGGGGGGTTACAAGAGACCCAGTACTTC
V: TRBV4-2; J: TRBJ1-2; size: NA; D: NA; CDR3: CASSQDPQNGYTF; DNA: TGTGCCAGCAGCCAAGATCCTCAAAATGGCTACACCTTC
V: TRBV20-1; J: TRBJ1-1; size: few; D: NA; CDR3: CSAVLRGAEAFF; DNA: TGCAGTGCCGTCTTGAGGGGGGCTGAAGCTTTCTTT
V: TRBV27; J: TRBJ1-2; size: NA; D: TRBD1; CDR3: CASSLTYRDRGYGYTF; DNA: TGTGCCAGCAGTCTAACGTACCGGGACAGGGGGTATGGCTACACCTTC
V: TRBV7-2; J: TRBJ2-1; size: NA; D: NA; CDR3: CASSSPSGSHNEQFF; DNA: TGTGCCAGCAGCTCACCTTCGGGAAGCCACAATGAGCAGTTCTTC
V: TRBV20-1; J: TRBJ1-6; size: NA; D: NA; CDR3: CSARDLSRVPSPLHF; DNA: TGCAGTGCTAGAGATCTCTCCAGGGTTCCTTCACCCCTCCACTTT
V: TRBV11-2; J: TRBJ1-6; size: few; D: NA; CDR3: CASSEGGDNSPLHF; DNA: TGTGCCAGCAGCGAGGGGGGGGATAATTCACCCCTCCACTTT
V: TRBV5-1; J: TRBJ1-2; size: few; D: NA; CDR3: CASDSSYGYTF; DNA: TGCGCCAGTGATTCCAGCTATGGCTACACCTTC
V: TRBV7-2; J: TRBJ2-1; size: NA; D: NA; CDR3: CASSPTGGYNEQFF; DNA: TGTGCCAGCAGCCCCACCGGGGGCTACAATGAGCAGTTCTTC
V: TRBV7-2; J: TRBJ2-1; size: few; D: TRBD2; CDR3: CASSLVAGGNEQFF; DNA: TGTGCCAGCAGCTTAGTAGCGGGGGGCAATGAGCAGTTCTTC
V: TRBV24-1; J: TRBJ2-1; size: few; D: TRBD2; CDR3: CATGGKAGVVHEQFF; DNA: TGTGCCACCGGTGGTAAAGCGGGGGTCGTTCATGAGCAGTTCTTC
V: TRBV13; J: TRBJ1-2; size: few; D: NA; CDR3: CASSLQPVLYENTF; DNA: TGTGCCAGCAGCCTACAACCGGTTCTTTATGAGAACACCTTC
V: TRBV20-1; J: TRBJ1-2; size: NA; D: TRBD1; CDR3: CSAIPQGSDGYTF; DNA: TGCAGTGCAATACCACAGGGGTCGGATGGCTACACCTTC
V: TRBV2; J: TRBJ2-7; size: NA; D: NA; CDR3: CASRERPLTYEQYF; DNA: TGTGCCAGCAGGGAACGACCACTTACCTACGAGCAGTACTTC
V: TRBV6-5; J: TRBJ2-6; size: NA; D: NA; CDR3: CASSYYSTGSGANVLTF; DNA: TGTGCCAGCAGTTACTATTCAACAGGGTCTGGGGCCAACGTCCTGACTTTC
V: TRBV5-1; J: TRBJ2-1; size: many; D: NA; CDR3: CASSPPLVHEQFF; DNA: TGCGCCAGCAGCCCCCCATTAGTACATGAGCAGTTCTTC
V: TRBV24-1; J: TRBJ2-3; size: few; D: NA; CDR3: CATSDWQGTDTQYF; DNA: TGTGCCACCAGTGATTGGCAGGGCACAGATACGCAGTATTTT
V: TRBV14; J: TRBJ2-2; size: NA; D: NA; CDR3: CASSQVLANTGELFF; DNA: TGTGCCAGCAGCCAAGTGCTCGCGAACACCGGGGAGCTGTTTTTT
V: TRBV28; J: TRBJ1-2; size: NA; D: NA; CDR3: CASSLQGSRAYGYTF; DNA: TGTGCCAGCAGTTTACAGGGGAGTCGGGCCTATGGCTACACCTTC
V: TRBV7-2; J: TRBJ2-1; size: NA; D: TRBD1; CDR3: CASSPDRGYYTEQFF; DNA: TGTGCCAGCAGCCCGGACAGGGGATACTACACTGAGCAGTTCTTC
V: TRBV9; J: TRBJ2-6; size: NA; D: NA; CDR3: CASSLQGYSGANVLTF; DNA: TGTGCCAGCAGCTTACAGGGTTATTCCGGGGCCAACGTCCTGACTTTC
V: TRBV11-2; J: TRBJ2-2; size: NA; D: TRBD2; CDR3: CASSLGEGGRGAPPFGELFF; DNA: TGTGCCAGCAGCTTGGGCGAAGGGGGGCGGGGGGCCCCTCCTTTCGGGGAGCTGTTTTTT
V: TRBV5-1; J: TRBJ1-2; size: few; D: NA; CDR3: CASSLGVGANPGGYTF; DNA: TGCGCCAGCAGCTTGGGAGTAGGGGCCAACCCGGGCGGCTACACCTTC
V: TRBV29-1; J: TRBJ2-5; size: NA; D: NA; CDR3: CSVRDSGTQYF; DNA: TGCAGCGTTCGCGACTCAGGGACCCAGTACTTC
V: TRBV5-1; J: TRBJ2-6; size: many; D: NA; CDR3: CASSSWGGSGANVLTF; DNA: TGCGCCAGCAGCTCTTGGGGCGGCTCTGGGGCCAACGTCCTGACTTTC
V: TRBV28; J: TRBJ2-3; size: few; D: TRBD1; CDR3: CASSPPDRTPTQYF; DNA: TGTGCCAGCAGTCCACCGGACAGGACACCGACGCAGTATTTT
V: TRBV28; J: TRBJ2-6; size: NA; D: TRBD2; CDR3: CASNGGDASGANVLTF; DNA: TGTGCCAGCAATGGGGGGGACGCCTCTGGGGCCAACGTCCTGACTTTC
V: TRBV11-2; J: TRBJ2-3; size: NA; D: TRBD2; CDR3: CASSLGSGVTDTQYF; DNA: TGTGCCAGCAGCTTGGGTAGCGGGGTAACAGATACGCAGTATTTT
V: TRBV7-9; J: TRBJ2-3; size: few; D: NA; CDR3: CASSGGGQSTDTQYF; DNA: TGTGCCAGCAGTGGCGGGGGACAGTCCACAGATACGCAGTATTTT
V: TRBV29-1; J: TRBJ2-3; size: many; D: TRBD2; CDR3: CSSTASGGASDTQYF; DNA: TGCAGCTCCACGGCTAGCGGGGGGGCCTCGGATACGCAGTATTTT
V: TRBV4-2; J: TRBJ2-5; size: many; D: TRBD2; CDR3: CASSQVPLTLAGGQETQYF; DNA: TGTGCCAGCAGCCAAGTCCCCCTCACTCTAGCGGGGGGGCAAGAGACCCAGTACTTC
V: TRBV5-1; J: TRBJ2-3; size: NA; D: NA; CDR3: CASSLIGPQDTQYF; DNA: TGCGCCAGCAGCTTGATCGGACCGCAGGATACGCAGTATTTT
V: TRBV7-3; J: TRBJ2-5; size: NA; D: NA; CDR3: CASSPGSRGETQYF; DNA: TGTGCCAGCAGCCCCGGAAGCAGGGGAGAGACCCAGTACTTC
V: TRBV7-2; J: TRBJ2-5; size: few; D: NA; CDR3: CASSSGRSQSLGGQYF; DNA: TGTGCCAGCAGCTCCGGCCGATCACAGAGCCTTGGGGGCCAGTACTTC
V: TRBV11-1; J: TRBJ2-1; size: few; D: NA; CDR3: CASSNRPPEQFF; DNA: TGTGCCAGCAGCAACCGACCCCCGGAGCAGTTCTTC
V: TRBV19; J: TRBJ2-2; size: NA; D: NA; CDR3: CASRISHTNTGELFF; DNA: TGTGCCAGTAGGATCAGCCACACGAACACCGGGGAGCTGTTTTTT
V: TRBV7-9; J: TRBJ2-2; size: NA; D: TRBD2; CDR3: CASNNPGLAGSQTGELFF; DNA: TGTGCCAGCAATAATCCGGGACTAGCGGGCTCGCAAACCGGGGAGCTGTTTTTT
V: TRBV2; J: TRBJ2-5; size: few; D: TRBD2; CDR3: CAKVGTRQETQYF; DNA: TGTGCCAAAGTCGGGACTAGGCAAGAGACCCAGTACTTC
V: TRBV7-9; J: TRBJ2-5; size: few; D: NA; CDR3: CASSPTLTAKETQYF; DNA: TGTGCCAGCAGCCCAACGCTCACGGCCAAAGAGACCCAGTACTTC
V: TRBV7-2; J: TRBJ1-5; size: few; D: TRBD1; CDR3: CASADRAHSNQPQHF; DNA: TGTGCCAGCGCGGACAGGGCCCATAGCAATCAGCCCCAGCATTTT
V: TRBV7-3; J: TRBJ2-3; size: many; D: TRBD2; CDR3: CASSSRTSGNTDTQYF; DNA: TGTGCCAGCAGCTCGAGGACTAGCGGGAACACAGATACGCAGTATTTT
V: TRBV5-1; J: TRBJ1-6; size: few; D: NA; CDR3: CASSQDRGVENSPLHF; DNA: TGCGCCAGCAGCCAGGACCGCGGGGTAGAAAATTCACCCCTCCACTTT
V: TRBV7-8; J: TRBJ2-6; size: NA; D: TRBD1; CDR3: CASTKARTGLSGANVLTF; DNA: TGTGCCAGCACCAAGGCCAGGACAGGGCTTTCTGGGGCCAACGTCCTGACTTTC